The rows below give T cell receptor beta chains drawn from one sample of a study of T cell responses to AZD1222 COVID-19 vaccine. The protocol was immunoSEQ multiplex PCR, while the TCRdb copy is restricted to in-frame clones and leaves out a portion. Of around 110,000 clones in the sample, around 88% were seen once. Sequencing used peripheral blood, obtained on day 0 of AZD1222 vaccination. All receptors come from an adult in good health. The CDR3 runs from the conserved cysteine through the conserved F or W. A D gene is named only where the DNA matches it firmly. Only part of the rows carry a size: once, few, many, or a class if the clone is expanded.

d_call | clone_size | j_call | v_call | cdr3_nt | cdr3_aa
. | . | TRBJ1-2 | TRBV6-2/TRBV6-3 | TGTGCCAGCAGCCAGGGGCATGGCTACACCTTC | CASSQGHGYTF
TRBD2 | few | TRBJ2-7 | TRBV5-1 | TGCGCCAGCAGCTTGGGGACTAGCGACGAGCAGTACTTC | CASSLGTSDEQYF
TRBD1 | once | TRBJ2-7 | TRBV18 | TGTGCCAGCTCACCGCGCAGGGACAGAATCTACGAGCAGTACTTC | CASSPRRDRIYEQYF
TRBD2 | . | TRBJ2-3 | TRBV5-6 | TGTGCCAGCACCTGGGGGGGACTCACAGATACGCAGTATTTT | CASTWGGLTDTQYF
. | . | TRBJ1-2 | TRBV3-1/TRBV3-2 | TGTGCCAGCAGCCAAGGGGTGGGAGGCTACACCTTC | CASSQGVGGYTF
. | . | TRBJ1-2 | TRBV6-1 | TGTGCCAGCAGTGAAATGGCATACTATGGCTACACCTTC | CASSEMAYYGYTF
TRBD2 | . | TRBJ2-1 | TRBV5-8 | TGTGCCAGCAGCTCGTCAAGACTAGCGGGAGGCCGAGTCGGGCAGTTCTTC | CASSSSRLAGGRVGQFF
. | . | TRBJ1-5 | TRBV7-9 | TGTGCCAGCAGCCTCCAGGGAGGTCAGCCCCAGCATTTT | CASSLQGGQPQHF
TRBD1 | . | TRBJ1-5 | TRBV27 | TGTGCCACCGGGACAGGGGGCTTCTATAGCAATCAGCCCCAGCATTTT | CATGTGGFYSNQPQHF
. | . | TRBJ1-2 | TRBV6-5 | TGTGCCAGCAGAGTTACGCGGCAGTTCTATGGCTACACCTTC | CASRVTRQFYGYTF
. | . | TRBJ1-1 | TRBV19 | TGTGCCAGTATGAGGGCGTACACTGAAGCTTTCTTT | CASMRAYTEAFF
. | . | TRBJ2-7 | TRBV12-1 | TGTGCCAGCAGTCACACCAGGGACCCCTACGAGCAGTACTTC | CASSHTRDPYEQYF
. | . | TRBJ2-5 | TRBV3-1/TRBV3-2 | TGTGCCAGCAGCACCTGGGGCGCTGGACTAACGGCAGAGACCCAGTACTTC | CASSTWGAGLTAETQYF